A single sample is the source of the 30 T cell receptor beta chains below, sequenced in a study of blood T cell repertoires in COVID-19. TCRdb's table, derived via immunoSEQ multiplex PCR, lists solely in-frame clones and lacks some. The data hold under 250,000 clones, with about 90% observed a single time. Input material: peripheral blood. The receptors derive from a man aged 30 to 39 with COVID-19, enrolled during active disease.

The chain carries TRBV5-1 and TRBJ1-5, with D maybe TRBD1 (6 bases). The germline gives CDR1 SGHRS, CDR2 YFSETQ. Between the trimmed V and J ends, which lost 0 bases and 6 bases, there was a span of 10 bases. This CDR3 has 14 residues. Here the CDR3 reads CASSLAGDGQPQHF. CDR3 nucleotides: TGCGCCAGCAGCTTGGCAGGGGACGGTCAGCCCCAGCATTTT.

J is TRBJ2-1 and V is TRBV20-1; D gene uncertain. CDR3 length equals 11 residues. V was pared by 5 bases and J by 8 bases, with 10 bases between. Germline V CDR1 and CDR2: DFQATT, SNEGSKA (reference sequence). The DNA of the CDR3 is TGCAGTGCTCCTCTCGTAGATGAGCAGTTCTTC. It translates to CSAPLVDEQFF.

The V gene is TRBV4-1, the J gene TRBJ1-2; TRBD1 is a possible D gene (6 bases). V shed 4 bases and J shed 3 bases, with 12 bases lying between them. The germline gives CDR1 MGHRA, CDR2 YSYEKL. CDR3 length: 14 residues. CDR3 protein: CASSLQGTDYGYTF. The DNA of the CDR3 is TGCGCCAGCAGCCTACAGGGTACCGACTATGGCTACACCTTC.

The V call is TRBV24-1, the J call TRBJ2-1; 8 positions agree with TRBD2. Per germline, CDR1 KGHDR and CDR2 SFDVKD. Losses at the gene ends were 1 base for V and 7 bases for J; bases not matched to a gene: 8. The CDR3 has 16 amino acids. The CDR3 sequence is CATSDFQAGVPNEQFF. CDR3 sequence (DNA): TGTGCCACCAGTGATTTTCAAGCGGGAGTTCCGAATGAGCAGTTCTTC.

The chain combines TRBV5-1 with TRBJ1-5, with 12 nucleotides matching TRBD1. This CDR3 is 15 amino acids long. The junction had 6 bases not matched to a gene; V was cut back by 4 bases and J by 7 bases. The V gene's germline CDR1 is SGHRS and CDR2 YFSETQ. As DNA, the CDR3 is TGCGCCAGCAGCCCGGGACAGGGGGCCGTCCAGCCCCAGCATTTT. Translating gives CASSPGQGAVQPQHF.

This clone has just one count. The chain recombines TRBV6-1 with TRBJ1-2; D is possibly TRBD1 (6 bases). Per the germline V gene, CDR1 is MNHNS and CDR2 is SASEGT. Trimming took 1 base from V and 3 from J, leaving 12 bases between them. CDR3 length: 15 amino acids. CDR3 sequence: CASSEGQAGDYGYTF. The DNA of the CDR3 is TGTGCCAGCAGTGAAGGACAGGCCGGCGACTATGGCTACACCTTC.

This chain joins TRBV19 and TRBJ1-4, with 8 bases that match TRBD1. CDR1 is LNHDA and CDR2 is SQIVND in the germline V gene (reference sequence). The CDR3 sequence is 17 residues long. J was trimmed by 10 bases and V by 1 base; bases with no gene match: 14. CDR3 DNA sequence: TGTGCCAGTAGTATAGCCCTGACAGGGGTTAAGTTCGGAAAACTGTTTTTT. It is translated as CASSIALTGVKFGKLFF. Variable domain in full (rest from reference TRBV19 and TRBJ1-4): DGGITQSPKYLFRKEGQNVTLSCEQNLNHDAMYWYRQDPGQGLRLIYYSQIVNDFQKGDIAEGYSVSREKKESFPLTVTSAQKNPTAFYLCASSIALTGVKFGKLFFGSGTQLSVL.

This sequence joins TRBV27 and TRBJ1-1; 8 nucleotides line up with TRBD1. Germline CDR1 and CDR2: MNHEY and SMNVEV (reference sequence). The V gene end was trimmed by 2 bases and the J gene end by 5 bases; junction bases not matched to a gene: 4. The CDR3 runs to 14 residues. CDR3 sequence (DNA): TGTGCCAGCAGTTTACCAGGGGGCCATACTGAAGCTTTCTTT. The encoded protein is CASSLPGGHTEAFF.

V gene TRBV4-3 combines with J gene TRBJ2-6; weak D call: TRBD1 (5 bases). This CDR3 comprises 16 residues. Trimming cost V 2 bases and J 0 bases, with 8 bases left between them. CDR1 is LGHNA, CDR2 YSLEER, per germline. This chain's CDR3 is CASSQPGPSGANVLTF. The CDR3 DNA is TGCGCCAGCAGCCAACCAGGGCCCTCTGGGGCCAACGTCCTGACTTTC.

In nucleotides, the CDR3 is TGCAGCGTCTTCTCTAGCGGGAGGGAGTACTACAATGAGCAGTTCTTC. This sequence encodes CSVFSSGREYYNEQFF. V gene TRBV29-1 combines with J gene TRBJ2-1; 12 bases are a match to TRBD2. Germline CDR1 and CDR2: SQVTM and ANQGSEA. Trimming cost V 6 bases and J 3 bases; bases outside gene matches: 9. The length of the CDR3 is 16 residues.

The chain recombines TRBV6-6 with TRBJ2-7; D is possibly TRBD2 (6 bases). The germline gives CDR1 MNHNY, CDR2 SVGAGI (reference sequence). The CDR3 covers 15 residues. V dropped 0 bases and J dropped 5 bases, with 14 bases sitting between them. The CDR3 loop reads CASSYSKRGLDEQYF. CDR3 bases: TGTGCCAGCAGTTACTCGAAGAGGGGACTGGACGAGCAGTACTTC.

This clone appeared a few times. The rearrangement links TRBV11-1 to TRBJ1-1, with TRBD1 matching over 8 bases. Germline V gives CDR1 SGHAT, CDR2 FQDESV (reference sequence). The CDR3 runs to 14 residues. V gave up 5 bases and J gave up 4 bases; unmatched junction bases: 6. This CDR3 is CASSVGQEATEAFF. The CDR3 nucleotides read TGTGCCAGCAGCGTGGGACAGGAGGCCACTGAAGCTTTCTTT.

This chain connects TRBV2 to TRBJ1-1, with 7 bases identical to TRBD1. Germline values: CDR1 SNHLY, CDR2 FYNNEI. V trimming: 6 bases; J trimming: 1 base; junction bases outside the gene matches: 11. CDR3 length: 16 residues. The CDR3 region has the DNA TGTGCCAGCAGAGAAATCGCCCGGACAGGGAACACTGAAGCTTTCTTT. Protein product: CASREIARTGNTEAFF.

This clone was counted once. The chain joins TRBV7-9 to TRBJ2-1; 10 positions agree with TRBD1. From germline, CDR1 is SEHNR and CDR2 FQNEAQ (reference sequence). The CDR3 has 14 amino acids. V was clipped by 5 bases and J by 8 bases; unmatched bases: 6. CDR3 residues: CASSPGTGEDEQFF. In DNA form, the CDR3 reads TGTGCCAGCAGCCCCGGGACAGGGGAGGATGAGCAGTTCTTC. The whole variable domain, filled in from reference TRBV7-9 and TRBJ2-1, reads DTGVSQNPRHKITKRGQNVTFRCDPISEHNRLYWYRQTLGQGPEFLTYFQNEAQLEKSRLLSDRFSAERPKGSFSTLEIQRTEQGDSAMYLCASSPGTGEDEQFFGPGTRLTVL.

The J gene is TRBJ1-2, the V gene TRBV6-5; D unclear. Deletions cut 2 bases from V and 7 bases from J, with 17 bases between. The CDR3 sequence is 15 residues long. Germline V gives CDR1 MNHEY, CDR2 SVGAGI. DNA for the CDR3: TGTGCCAGCAGTTACCTGACCGGCGGGCGGAGTGGCTACACCTTC. Amino acids: CASSYLTGGRSGYTF.

As DNA, the CDR3 is TGTGCCAGCAGTCCAACTGGCGGGGCCGGGGAGCTGTTTTTT. Amino acids: CASSPTGGAGELFF. This rearrangement joins TRBV27 to TRBJ2-2; possibly TRBD2 for D (6 bases). The germline gives CDR1 MNHEY, CDR2 SMNVEV (reference sequence). The CDR3 loop spans 14 amino acids. The germline V and J ends were trimmed by 5 bases and 6 bases, with 13 bases remaining between them.

The chain recombines TRBV5-6 with TRBJ2-7; no reliable D call. This CDR3 is 16 amino acids long. Trimming pared 0 bases from V and 2 bases from J, leaving 15 bases between. Germline loops: CDR1 SGHDT, CDR2 YYEEEE. CDR3 sequence: CASSLAGQVLPYEQYF. The CDR3 DNA reads TGTGCCAGCAGCTTGGCCGGCCAGGTTTTACCCTACGAGCAGTACTTC.

The chain recombines TRBV18 with TRBJ2-7; 10 nucleotides match TRBD1. V was pared by 3 bases and J by 3 bases, with 5 bases of the junction left unmatched. CDR3 size: 15 residues. CDR1 KGHSH and CDR2 LQKENI come from the germline V gene. The CDR3 DNA sequence: TGTGCCAGCTCACCGGGGACAGGGGACAACTACGAGCAGTACTTC. Its translation is CASSPGTGDNYEQYF.

The genes are TRBV2 and TRBJ2-7; D is possibly TRBD2 (6 bases). CDR1 is SNHLY, CDR2 FYNNEI, per germline. The germline V and J ends were trimmed by 7 bases and 0 bases, with 10 bases remaining between them. This CDR3 has 13 amino acids. CDR3 bases: TGTGCCAGCACCGGAGGGTTCTCCTACGAGCAGTACTTC. This gives the protein CASTGGFSYEQYF.

The chain has TRBV4-1 and TRBJ1-1; D perhaps matches TRBD1 (6 bases). This CDR3 region has 16 residues. V gave up 2 bases and J gave up 1 base, with 14 bases separating them. The germline CDR1 and CDR2 sequences are MGHRA and YSYEKL. This CDR3 reads CASSQLFDRRNTEAFF. CDR3 in DNA: TGCGCCAGCAGCCAACTTTTTGACAGGAGGAACACTGAAGCTTTCTTT.

The J gene is TRBJ2-2, the V gene TRBV24-1, with unresolved D. The CDR3 consists of 13 residues. V lost 9 bases and J 5 bases, leaving 12 bases between the germline ends. The V gene's germline CDR1 is KGHDR and CDR2 SFDVKD. The DNA for the CDR3 is TGTGCCACCCAAAAAGAGGTAACCGGGGAGCTGTTTTTT. Translated: CATQKEVTGELFF.

The chain's CDR3 is CASSLVAATEAFF. DNA for the CDR3: TGCGCCAGCAGCTTGGTAGCAGCCACTGAAGCTTTCTTT. This rearrangement joins TRBV5-1 to TRBJ1-1; unclear D gene. This CDR3 has 13 amino acids. Germline V gene sequence: CDR1 SGHRS, CDR2 YFSETQ. Trimming stripped 0 bases from V and 4 bases from J, with 7 bases between. Drawing the rest from reference TRBV5-1 and TRBJ1-1, the complete variable domain is KAGVTQTPRYLIKTRGQQVTLSCSPISGHRSVSWYQQTPGQGLQFLFEYFSETQRNKGNFPGRFSGRQFSNSRSEMNVSTLELGDSALYLCASSLVAATEAFFGQGTRLTVV.

V gene TRBV29-1 combines with J gene TRBJ2-1; a possible D gene is TRBD2 (6 bases). Trimming pared 6 bases from V and 8 bases from J, leaving 14 bases between. The CDR3 loop spans 12 amino acids. Germline V gene lookup returns CDR1 SQVTM and CDR2 ANQGSEA. The CDR3 DNA reads as TGCAGCGTCTCCATGACTAGTTATGAGCAGTTCTTC. This codes for CSVSMTSYEQFF.

The rearrangement joins TRBV5-1 to TRBJ1-1, with 7 bases that match TRBD1. CDR1 SGHRS and CDR2 YFSETQ come from the germline V gene. Unmatched junction bases numbered 3, after V lost 4 bases and J lost 0 bases. The CDR3 spans 14 residues. CDR3 loop: CASSRDSLNTEAFF. CDR3 in DNA: TGCGCCAGCAGCCGGGACAGTTTGAACACTGAAGCTTTCTTT.

The chain couples TRBV27 to TRBJ1-2; the D is unclear. Deletions cut 5 bases from V and 0 bases from J, with 7 bases between. Germline V gives CDR1 MNHEY, CDR2 SMNVEV (reference sequence). The CDR3 has 13 residues. Written as DNA, the CDR3 is TGTGCCAGCAGTCCCCAGGCTAACTATGGCTACACCTTC. As protein: CASSPQANYGYTF.

The chain links TRBV19 to TRBJ1-5; the D gene is possibly TRBD1 (5 bases). Trimming left V 1 base short and J 3 bases short, with 10 bases between. The CDR3 is 15 amino acids. CDR1 and CDR2 (germline): LNHDA, SQIVND (reference sequence). DNA for the CDR3: TGTGCCAGTAGTATAGCGACAGTGCCCAATCAGCCCCAGCATTTT. The encoded protein is CASSIATVPNQPQHF. The full variable domain, with the rest looked up from reference TRBV19 and TRBJ1-5, is DGGITQSPKYLFRKEGQNVTLSCEQNLNHDAMYWYRQDPGQGLRLIYYSQIVNDFQKGDIAEGYSVSREKKESFPLTVTSAQKNPTAFYLCASSIATVPNQPQHFGDGTRLSIL.

This clone was seen a handful of times. The V gene is TRBV7-2, the J gene TRBJ2-2; 7 bases match TRBD1. This CDR3 has 14 residues. The germline V gene has CDR1 SGHTA and CDR2 FQGNSA. After removal of 5 bases from V and 4 bases from J, the junction contained 4 bases not matched to a gene. The CDR3 bases are TGTGCCAGCAGCCTGGGACAGATCACCGGGGAGCTGTTTTTT. Translation gives CASSLGQITGELFF.

The V and J genes are TRBV5-1 and TRBJ2-1, with a possible D match to TRBD2 (5 bases). Germline lookup yields CDR1 SGHRS and CDR2 YFSETQ. V lost 1 base, J lost 7 bases, and 15 bases lay in between. The CDR3 is 15 amino acids. The CDR3 DNA reads TGCGCCAGCAGCTTGAATGGGGAGAGTTCGAATGAGCAGTTCTTC. It codes for CASSLNGESSNEQFF.

The J gene is TRBJ2-1, the V gene TRBV1; the D call in the table, TRBD2, was not verified against the DNA. TRBV1 constitutes a pseudogene. The CDR3 covers 15 residues. CDR3 in amino acids: CTSSGAGFDHNEQFF. The CDR3 coding sequence is TGCACCAGCAGCGGAGCGGGATTCGACCACAATGAGCAGTTCTTC.

The genes are TRBV28 and TRBJ1-1; 7 nucleotides line up with TRBD1. The CDR3 extends over 15 amino acids. Germline-derived CDR1 and CDR2 are MDHEN and SYDVKM. V was clipped by 5 bases and J by 9 bases; unmatched bases: 15. CDR3 residues: CASSSPGQQLRKAFF. DNA of the CDR3: TGTGCCAGCAGTAGTCCGGGACAGCAACTTAGAAAAGCTTTCTTT. The full variable domain, its missing parts supplied by reference TRBV28 and TRBJ1-1, is DVKVTQSSRYLVKRTGEKVFLECVQDMDHENMFWYRQDPGLGLRLIYFSYDVKMKEKGDIPEGYSVSREKKERFSLILESASTNQTSMYLCASSSPGQQLRKAFFGQGTRLTVV.